This T cell receptor (beta chain) comes out of a study of pediatric ulcerative colitis. V gave up 6 bases and J gave up 8 bases; unmatched junction bases: 5. The germline V gene encodes CDR1 MNHEY and CDR2 SVGAGI. The CDR3 is 14 residues long. The data were produced by immunoSEQ multiplex PCR, yet TCRdb's version contains in-frame clones alone and is incomplete. Here the sample spans about 64,000 clones, 86% being singletons. Specimen: blood. This chain joins TRBV6-5 and TRBJ2-1, with 12 bases lining up with TRBD1. The receptor comes from a boy younger than 18 with severe ulcerative colitis. CDR3 sequence reads: CASSSGTGGDEQFF. The CDR3 nucleotides are TGTGCCAGCAGCTCCGGGACAGGGGGCGATGAGCAGTTCTTC.